This is a list of T cell receptor beta chains from one sample in a study of T cell repertoires in cytomegalovirus infection. TCRdb analysed the reads with MiXCR anew, one entry per CDR3 protein. The sample contains about 230,000 distinct CDR3 sequences, over 20% of which appear only once. Sequenced material: CD8+ T cells from PBMCs. The receptors shown here come from a human donor in good health (CMV status not recorded). Some clones in this sample may be carry-over from other donors' samples. The CDR3 runs from the conserved cysteine through the conserved F or W. A D gene is named only where the DNA matches it firmly. Rows give clone size only sometimes, using once, few, many, or a class for an expanded clone.

>.|TRBJ1-2|TRBV29-1|.
TGCAGCGTCCCCAGGGGCGCCGACTATGGCTACACCTTC
CSVPRGADYGYTF
>few|TRBJ2-3|TRBV20-1|TRBD1
TGCAGTCCACTACAGGGGATCACAGATACGCAGTATTTT
CSPLQGITDTQYF
>.|TRBJ2-7|TRBV28|.
TGTGCCAGCAGTTACGGCCGCGCGGCCTACGAGCAGTACTTC
CASSYGRAAYEQYF
>.|TRBJ1-3|TRBV4-1|.
TGCGCCAGCAGCCAAGATCCCGGGGGAAACACCATATATTTT
CASSQDPGGNTIYF
>.|TRBJ2-7|TRBV14|.
TGTGCCAGCAGCGTGGGAGTCGAGCAGTACTTC
CASSVGVEQYF
>.|TRBJ1-2|TRBV5-5|.
TGTGCCAGCAGCCCGGGAGTTAGGGGCTACACCTTC
CASSPGVRGYTF
>many|TRBJ1-2|TRBV12-3/TRBV12-4|.
TGTGCCAGCAGTTTAGCCTTCCGCGGGGCATATGGCTACACCTTC
CASSLAFRGAYGYTF
>many|TRBJ2-1|TRBV19|.
TGTGCCAGTAGTATAATGGCAGTTTCCTACAATGAGCAGTTCTTC
CASSIMAVSYNEQFF
>.|TRBJ2-2|TRBV7-9|.
TGTGCCAGCAGCCACAGAGGCCTCGCCACCGGGGAGCTGTTTTTT
CASSHRGLATGELFF
>few|TRBJ1-1|TRBV6-5|.
TGTGCCAGCAGTTACTCTGGGGACCTGAACACTGAAGCTTTCTTT
CASSYSGDLNTEAFF
>few|TRBJ1-1|TRBV2|.
TGTGCCAGCAGTGAGTGGGACTCGGTCGACACTGAAGCTTTCTTT
CASSEWDSVDTEAFF
>.|TRBJ1-2|TRBV5-1|TRBD1
TGCGCCAGCAGCTTGGGACAGGGGGAAATGAGAGGCTACACCTTC
CASSLGQGEMRGYTF
>many|TRBJ1-1|TRBV12-3/TRBV12-4|.
TGTGCCAGCAGTTCTTACAGGGTGGTTAACACTGAAGCTTTCTTT
CASSSYRVVNTEAFF
>few|TRBJ1-2|TRBV12-3/TRBV12-4|.
TGTGCCAGCAGTTTAAGGAGTGGCTACACCTTC
CASSLRSGYTF
>many|TRBJ1-1|TRBV5-6|.
TGTGCCAGCAGCGGGGGAGTGTACACTGAAGCTTTCTTT
CASSGGVYTEAFF
>.|TRBJ1-1|TRBV27|.
.
CASSWGVGSPKFF
>.|TRBJ2-3|TRBV2|.
TGTGCCAGCGGTGACAGGTATAGCACAGATACGCAGTATTTT
CASGDRYSTDTQYF
>many|TRBJ2-7|TRBV7-2|.
TGTGCCAGCAGCTTATTATTCTACGAGCAGTACTTC
CASSLLFYEQYF
>.|TRBJ2-7|TRBV7-9|.
TGTGCCAGCAGCTTAGATCTATCCCAGTACGAGCAGTACTTC
CASSLDLSQYEQYF
>.|TRBJ2-1|TRBV27|.
TGTGCCGGCAGTTTATCCGTCCTCTCCTACAATGAGCAGTTCTTC
CAGSLSVLSYNEQFF
>.|TRBJ2-1|TRBV29-1|.
TGCAGCGTTGAGGCAGGGGATTCCTACAATGAGCAGTTCTTC
CSVEAGDSYNEQFF
>.|TRBJ2-1|TRBV13|.
TGTGCCAGCAGCCTTGGGGGGGGCCTTTTTAATGAGCAGTTCTTC
CASSLGGGLFNEQFF
>many|TRBJ1-1|TRBV5-1|TRBD1
TGCGCCAGCAGCTATGGACAGGGGGCTGAAGCTTTCTTT
CASSYGQGAEAFF
>.|TRBJ2-2|TRBV28|.
TGTGCCAGCAGTTACAGGTCGAACACCGGGGAGCTGTTTTTT
CASSYRSNTGELFF
>few|TRBJ2-7|TRBV7-9|.
TGTGCCAGCAGCTCTAGAAGCGTCAACGAGCAGTACTTC
CASSSRSVNEQYF
>few|TRBJ2-5|TRBV27|.
TGTGCCAGTCAGGGGTACCAAGAGACCCAGTACTTC
CASQGYQETQYF
>.|TRBJ1-5|TRBV28|.
TGTGCCAGCAGTTTTTATGCCAATCAGCCCCAGCATTTT
CASSFYANQPQHF
>few|TRBJ1-1|TRBV27|TRBD1
TGTGCCAGCACCCGAGTCGGGACAGGGTTTGAAGCTTTCTTT
CASTRVGTGFEAFF
>many|TRBJ2-6|TRBV7-9|.
TGTGCCAGCAGCCCGAAAACTTCCTGGGCCACTGGGGCCAACGTCCTGACTTTC
CASSPKTSWATGANVLTF
>many|TRBJ2-5|TRBV6-6|.
TGTGCCAGCACCGCCTGGGACGAAGGAGAGACCCAGTACTTC
CASTAWDEGETQYF
>.|TRBJ1-1|TRBV29-1|.
TGCAGCGTCGATCCTCGGGGGCGAAACACTGAAGCTTTCTTT
CSVDPRGRNTEAFF
>.|TRBJ1-1|TRBV27|.
TGTGCCAGCAGCCGGGTCCCGGGAAACACTGAAGCTTTCTTT
CASSRVPGNTEAFF
>few|TRBJ2-5|TRBV19|.
TGTGCCAGTAGTATTTCTGAGGTCTGGGAGACCCAGTACTTC
CASSISEVWETQYF
>many|TRBJ2-5|TRBV7-2|TRBD2
TGTGCCAGCAGCTACGCCGGGGGGAAGGGAGAGACCCAGTACTTC
CASSYAGGKGETQYF
>.|TRBJ2-7|TRBV5-1|TRBD1
TGCGCCAGCAGGCACGGGACAGGGGGTATCTACGAGCAGTACTTC
CASRHGTGGIYEQYF
>many|TRBJ2-2|TRBV5-4|.
TGTGCCAGCAGCTTTGGCAGGGTATTACCGAACACCGGGGAGCTGTTTTTT
CASSFGRVLPNTGELFF
>few|TRBJ2-7|TRBV5-4|.
TGTGCCAGCAGCTCCGAGGACTACGAGCAGTACTTC
CASSSEDYEQYF
>many|TRBJ2-1|TRBV6-2/TRBV6-3|TRBD2
TGTGCCAGCAGTTACTCTACAGCGGGGGGTTACAATGAGCAGTTCTTC
CASSYSTAGGYNEQFF
>few|TRBJ2-4|TRBV11-2|TRBD2
TGTGCCAGCAGCTTATATATGACTAGCGGGGGGGCGATTGCAACCAAAAACATTCAGTACTTC
CASSLYMTSGGAIATKNIQYF
>few|TRBJ2-5|TRBV29-1|.
TGCAGCGTTGATGGGGGGCCTGAAGAGACCCAGTACTTC
CSVDGGPEETQYF
>many|TRBJ1-6|TRBV28|.
TGTGCCAGCAGTTCCGACAGTAGGACTAACTATAATTCACCCCTCCACTTT
CASSSDSRTNYNSPLHF
>.|TRBJ2-1|TRBV28|.
TGTGGGTCTATCTCCTACAATGAGCAGTTCTTC
CGSISYNEQFF
>many|TRBJ2-5|TRBV7-8|.
TGTGCCAGCAGGGCGGCCGCGGGGCCGGAGACCCAGTACTTC
CASRAAAGPETQYF
>.|TRBJ2-7|TRBV27|TRBD2
TGTGCCAGCAGTCCCGGGGGTCGGGGGATGGGACTACAGAGATACGAGCAGTACTTC
CASSPGGRGMGLQRYEQYF
>few|TRBJ2-5|TRBV2|.
TGTGCCAGCTTCGGGGAGACCCAGTACTTC
CASFGETQYF
>.|TRBJ2-1|TRBV5-6|.
TGTGCCAGCAGCTTGTTCTTACAGGTCAACTCCTACAATGAGCAGTTCTTC
CASSLFLQVNSYNEQFF
>many|TRBJ2-5|TRBV2|TRBD1
TGTGCCAGCAGGAACAGGGGTAGGCAAGAGACCCAGTACTTC
CASRNRGRQETQYF
>.|TRBJ1-3|TRBV5-1|.
TGCGCCAGCAGCGACCATCCTACAGGGTCTGGAAACACCATATATTTT
CASSDHPTGSGNTIYF
>many|TRBJ2-5|TRBV7-2|TRBD1
TGTGCCAGCAGCGGAGGGACAGGGGCAGTTTCAGAGACCCAGTACTTC
CASSGGTGAVSETQYF